The 3 T cell receptor beta chains below were found in one sample sequenced in a study of cytomegalovirus exposure and HLA in healthy donors. Primers included in the PCR were 60 Vbeta and 13 Jbeta primers. Clones were sequenced by immunoSEQ multiplex PCR, and TCRdb holds only the in-frame ones, with some missing. The sample includes about 180,000 clones, over 80% of them seen just once. The sequencing input was PBMCs. These receptors all stem from a girl between 10 and 17 years old in good health and CMV-seropositive.

This clone was observed a single time. This chain links TRBV10-3 with TRBJ1-1; 8 positions match TRBD1. The CDR3 is made up of 17 amino acids. Per the germline V gene, CDR1 is ENHRY and CDR2 is SYGVKD. Unmatched junction bases numbered 15, after V lost 6 bases and J lost 3 bases. CDR3 sequence (DNA): TGTGCCATCAGGAGGGGGGACAGGATGATTTCGGACACTGAAGCTTTCTTT. It encodes CAIRRGDRMISDTEAFF.

This chain links TRBV7-9 with TRBJ2-2, with D perhaps TRBD2 (6 bases). Between the trimmed V and J ends, which lost 5 bases and 7 bases, there was a span of 8 bases. CDR1 SEHNR and CDR2 FQNEAQ come from the germline V gene (reference sequence). The CDR3 has 12 residues. The CDR3, as DNA: TGTGCCAGCAGCCCGACTAGCGGGGAGCTGTTTTTT. Translating gives CASSPTSGELFF.

The rearrangement uses TRBV15 and TRBJ2-3; 7 bases are shared with TRBD2. The CDR3 runs 14 residues. V lost 6 bases to trimming and J lost 2 bases; unmatched junction nucleotides: 5. CDR1 is LNHNV, CDR2 YYDKDF, per germline (reference sequence). CDR3 in amino acids: CATRGGRATDTQYF. CDR3 DNA sequence: TGTGCCACCAGAGGTGGGAGGGCCACAGATACGCAGTATTTT.